Presented here are 29 T cell receptor beta chains from one specimen sequenced in a study of cytomegalovirus exposure and HLA in healthy donors. It was with 60 Vbeta and 13 Jbeta primers that the PCR ran. The repertoire was sequenced with immunoSEQ multiplex PCR; TCRdb's copy has only in-frame clones and lacks some. The sample includes 130,000 to 150,000 clones, about 74% of them seen just once. The material sequenced was PBMCs. The receptor set was obtained from a woman between 40 and 55 years old in good health and CMV-seronegative.

The genes are TRBV18 and TRBJ1-5; unclear D gene. Germline values: CDR1 KGHSH, CDR2 LQKENI. The V end was cut by 3 bases, the J end by 7 bases, with 10 bases between. The CDR3 runs 13 residues. CDR3 residues: CASSPEEVQPQHF. CDR3 nucleotide sequence: TGTGCCAGCTCACCGGAAGAGGTCCAGCCCCAGCATTTT.

The V and J genes are TRBV5-1 and TRBJ2-7; TRBD2 is a possible D gene (5 bases). CDR3 length equals 13 residues. Per the germline V gene, CDR1 is SGHRS and CDR2 is YFSETQ. V was shortened by 2 bases and J by 7 bases, with 13 bases between the two germline ends. The CDR3 sequence is CASSFDLSGEQYF. DNA for the CDR3: TGCGCCAGCAGCTTTGACCTTTCGGGGGAGCAGTACTTC.

The V and J genes are TRBV5-1 and TRBJ2-3, with a possible D match to TRBD1 (5 bases). CDR1 is SGHRS and CDR2 is YFSETQ in the germline V gene. Trimming removed 1 base at V and 2 bases at J, with 14 bases between. The CDR3 extends over 16 amino acids. The CDR3 spells CASSLFGQGTTDTQYF. The CDR3 DNA reads as TGCGCCAGCAGCTTGTTCGGGCAGGGTACCACAGATACGCAGTATTTT.

The V and J genes are TRBV6-4 and TRBJ1-2, with 9 bases matching TRBD1. CDR1 is MRHNA and CDR2 is SNTAGT in the germline V gene. The CDR3 consists of 13 residues. J was trimmed by 7 bases and V by 5 bases; bases with no gene match: 5. The CDR3 sequence: CASSIGTGFGYTF. The CDR3 DNA follows: TGTGCCAGCAGTATCGGGACAGGGTTTGGCTACACCTTC.

The chain is built from TRBV5-1 and TRBJ1-1; D uncertain. The CDR3 runs to 15 residues. With 2 bases removed from V and 3 bases from J, the gap between germline ends came to 14 bases. The V gene's germline CDR1 is SGHRS and CDR2 YFSETQ. The CDR3 loop is CASSFGNKWDTEAFF. The CDR3 DNA follows: TGCGCCAGCAGCTTCGGGAACAAGTGGGACACTGAAGCTTTCTTT.

The chain carries TRBV27 and TRBJ2-3; 11 nucleotides match TRBD2. With 5 bases clipped from V and 2 bases from J, the junction kept 9 bases outside the gene matches. The CDR3 is made up of 17 amino acids. The germline CDR1 and CDR2 sequences are MNHEY and SMNVEV (reference sequence). The CDR3 sequence is CASSTYLAGGYTDTQYF. In DNA, the CDR3 is TGTGCCAGCAGTACGTACCTAGCGGGAGGATACACAGATACGCAGTATTTT.

The rearrangement joins TRBV19 to TRBJ1-1, with 8 bases that match TRBD1. The CDR3 contains 15 residues. Germline CDR1 is LNHDA and CDR2 is SQIVND (reference sequence). V lost 3 bases to trimming and J lost 7 bases; unmatched junction nucleotides: 10. For the CDR3, the DNA is TGTGCCAGTAGTATTTCGCCAGGGGGCGTCGGTGAAGCTTTCTTT. This codes for CASSISPGGVGEAFF.

This chain connects TRBV5-1 to TRBJ1-1; D is perhaps TRBD1 (6 bases). Germline V CDR1 and CDR2: SGHRS, YFSETQ. The CDR3 has 15 residues. Trimming took 3 bases from V and 2 from J, leaving 14 bases between them. The CDR3: CASSSLGGRNTEAFF. The CDR3 nucleotides read TGCGCCAGCAGCTCCTTGGGGGGGCGTAACACTGAAGCTTTCTTT.

This clone came up a few times. The chain employs TRBV15 and TRBJ1-1, with D hard to call. CDR1 is LNHNV and CDR2 is YYDKDF in the germline V gene (reference sequence). The CDR3 runs to 14 residues. V was cut by 0 bases and J by 4 bases, with 9 bases left in between. DNA for the CDR3: TGTGCCACCAGCAGAGATCGACAATCCACTGAAGCTTTCTTT. Protein product: CATSRDRQSTEAFF.

Written as DNA, the CDR3 is TGTGCCAGCAGCTTAGGGGGGGGGAAGCGGCAGCCCCAGCATTTT. This translates into CASSLGGGKRQPQHF. The genes are TRBV7-9 and TRBJ1-5; perhaps TRBD1 as D (5 bases). The germline V gene encodes CDR1 SEHNR and CDR2 FQNEAQ (reference sequence). Trimming took 1 base from V and 7 from J, leaving 14 bases between them. CDR3 length: 15 residues.

The chain joins TRBV6-5 to TRBJ1-1; D perhaps matches TRBD1 (5 bases). This CDR3 comprises 14 residues. CDR1 MNHEY and CDR2 SVGAGI come from the germline V gene. Between the trimmed V and J ends, which lost 0 bases and 6 bases, there was a span of 11 bases. The CDR3 DNA is TGTGCCAGCAGTTACTCGCGGGGGAGGGCTGAAGCTTTCTTT. Translating it yields CASSYSRGRAEAFF.

V gene TRBV6-5 combines with J gene TRBJ2-5; 10 bases align to TRBD2. The J call could be wrong; TRBJ2-7 is a better fit for the DNA end. Germline assignment: CDR1 MNHEY and CDR2 SVGAGI. CDR3 length: 14 amino acids. In DNA form, the CDR3 reads TGTGCCAGCAGTCGGACTAGCGGACCCTACGAGCAGTACTTC. This gives the protein CASSRTSGPYEQYF.

The chain uses TRBV29-1 and TRBJ1-2; tentative D call: TRBD1 (6 bases). The CDR3 runs 12 residues. Germline V lookup: CDR1 SQVTM, CDR2 ANQGSEA. Trimming removed 4 bases from V and 6 bases from J, with 12 bases in between. The CDR3 region has the DNA TGCAGCGTTGCCGAACAGGGCCATGGCTACACCTTC. It is translated as CSVAEQGHGYTF.

The V call is TRBV5-1, the J call TRBJ2-7; 14 bases line up with TRBD2. The germline V gene has CDR1 SGHRS and CDR2 YFSETQ. CDR3 length equals 16 residues. Trimming at V came to 3 bases and at J to 7 bases, leaving 9 bases not matched to a gene. CDR3 nucleotides: TGCGCCAGCAGCTCGCCGACTAGCGGGAGGGAAGGGGAGCAGTACTTC. Its translation is CASSSPTSGREGEQYF.

The chain couples TRBV5-6 to TRBJ1-5; no clear D. The germline gives CDR1 SGHDT, CDR2 YYEEEE. Trimming took 4 bases from V and 7 from J, leaving 12 bases between them. The CDR3 runs to 13 residues. The CDR3 region has the DNA TGTGCCAGCAGCCGAGGAGGTTACCAGCCCCAGCATTTT. Protein product: CASSRGGYQPQHF.

The genes are TRBV27 and TRBJ1-5; 7 bases map to TRBD1. The CDR3 extends over 16 amino acids. Germline CDR1 is MNHEY and CDR2 is SMNVEV (reference sequence). V trimming: 3 bases; J trimming: 6 bases; junction bases outside the gene matches: 11. CDR3 sequence: CASSLLPPGGSQPQHF. The CDR3 bases are TGTGCCAGCAGTTTGCTACCCCCAGGGGGTAGTCAGCCCCAGCATTTT.

This clone turned up a few times. J is TRBJ1-4 and V is TRBV29-1, with D possibly being TRBD1 (5 bases). Deletions cut 4 bases from V and 7 bases from J, with 7 bases between. Per germline, CDR1 SQVTM and CDR2 ANQGSEA. The CDR3 is 11 residues long. CDR3 DNA sequence: TGCAGCGTTGTCGGGGGTGAAAAACTGTTTTTT. Residues: CSVVGGEKLFF.

Points on this clone: One junction end does not reproduce the germline sequence, and a read error may be involved. The chain employs TRBV7-9 and TRBJ2-2, with 7 bases fitting TRBD2. Germline loops: CDR1 SEHNR, CDR2 FQNEAQ (reference sequence). The CDR3 contains 16 residues. CDR3: CSSSLGSWAGAGELFF. The CDR3 DNA reads as TGTTCCAGCAGCTTAGGATCATGGGCGGGGGCCGGGGAGCTGTTTTTT. Full variable domain (outside the CDR3, taken from reference TRBV7-9 and TRBJ2-2): DTGVSQNPRHKITKRGQNVTFRCDPISEHNRLYWYRQTLGQGPEFLTYFQNEAQLEKSRLLSDRFSAERPKGSFSTLEIQRTEQGDSAMYLCSSSLGSWAGAGELFFGEGSRLTVL.

J is TRBJ2-1 and V is TRBV4-1, with D unclear. The ends were cut back, 1 base at V and 4 bases at J, with 11 bases in the middle. The CDR3 consists of 15 residues. The germline CDR1 and CDR2 sequences are MGHRA and YSYEKL. CDR3 coding DNA: TGCGCCAGCAGCCAAGGGGCCCGTAATTACAATGAGCAGTTCTTC. It codes for CASSQGARNYNEQFF.

This chain connects TRBV5-1 to TRBJ2-5; 12 bases align to TRBD1. The CDR3 is 16 amino acids. After removal of 7 bases from V and 7 bases from J, the junction contained 14 bases not matched to a gene. From germline, CDR1 is SGHRS and CDR2 YFSETQ. This CDR3 reads CASWAAGQGAMATQYF. The CDR3 DNA is TGCGCCAGCTGGGCCGCGGGACAGGGGGCAATGGCGACCCAGTACTTC. The full variable domain, rest sourced from reference TRBV5-1 and TRBJ2-5, is KAGVTQTPRYLIKTRGQQVTLSCSPISGHRSVSWYQQTPGQGLQFLFEYFSETQRNKGNFPGRFSGRQFSNSRSEMNVSTLELGDSALYLCASWAAGQGAMATQYFGPGTRLLVL.

The rearrangement links TRBV6-5 to TRBJ1-2; D is possibly TRBD1 (5 bases). V lost 3 bases, J lost 5 bases, and 10 bases lay in between. Germline V gene sequence: CDR1 MNHEY, CDR2 SVGAGI. This CDR3 has 13 residues. The CDR3 DNA follows: TGTGCCAGCAGTTATTACGGGGGGTATGGCTACACCTTC. It yields the protein CASSYYGGYGYTF.

The CDR3 DNA follows: TGTGCCAGCGGGACACCCCTAGCGGGAGGGGAGGCCCGGGTCCTGACTTTC. Protein: CASGTPLAGGEARVLTF. This chain connects TRBV9 to TRBJ2-6, with 12 bases aligning to TRBD2. CDR1 and CDR2 from the germline V gene are SGDLS and YYNGEE. CDR3 length: 17 residues. J was trimmed by 13 bases and V by 7 bases; bases with no gene match: 18.

The DNA of the CDR3 is TGTGCCACCAGCAGAGTCGACAGGGACGAGCAGTACTTC. As protein: CATSRVDRDEQYF. The rearrangement links TRBV15 to TRBJ2-7; 7 bases fit TRBD1. CDR3 length: 13 amino acids. Germline CDR1 is LNHNV and CDR2 is YYDKDF (reference sequence). V shed 1 base, J shed 5 bases, and the junction held 2 bases outside the gene matches.

This clone was found once. The V call is TRBV30, the J call TRBJ1-3; D might be TRBD1 (5 bases). Germline-derived CDR1 and CDR2 are GTSNPN and SVGIG (reference sequence). This CDR3 is 14 amino acids long. V was clipped by 4 bases and J by 0 bases, with 10 bases between them. CDR3 DNA: TGTGCCTGGACAAGGGGAACCTCTGGAAACACCATATATTTT. This translates into CAWTRGTSGNTIYF.

The chain is built from TRBV28 and TRBJ1-1, with D uncertain. CDR1 and CDR2 (germline): MDHEN, SYDVKM. This CDR3 comprises 13 residues. The ends were cut back, 3 bases at V and 5 bases at J, with 10 bases in the middle. CDR3 DNA sequence: TGTGCCAGCAGTTTGCCTCTACAGACTGAAGCTTTCTTT. It yields the protein CASSLPLQTEAFF.

The gene calls are TRBV5-1 and TRBJ1-1, with 8 bases aligning to TRBD1. The germline gives CDR1 SGHRS, CDR2 YFSETQ. The junction had 7 bases not matched to a gene; V was cut back by 4 bases and J by 8 bases. This CDR3 is built from 13 residues. The CDR3, as DNA: TGCGCCAGCAGCGAGCAGGGGGCGGCCGAAGCTTTCTTT. Translated, it gives CASSEQGAAEAFF.

This clone was counted between two and nine times. The V and J genes are TRBV30 and TRBJ2-7, with a weak D call TRBD1 (5 bases). This CDR3 is 15 amino acids long. CDR1 and CDR2 (germline): GTSNPN, SVGIG (reference sequence). V was cut by 0 bases and J by 5 bases, with 17 bases left in between. CDR3 in amino acids: CAWSVQGRVSHEQYF. In DNA form, the CDR3 reads TGTGCCTGGAGTGTACAAGGCAGGGTGAGTCACGAGCAGTACTTC.

The chain recombines TRBV5-4 with TRBJ2-7, with D possibly being TRBD1 (5 bases). The germline V gene encodes CDR1 SGHNT and CDR2 YYREEE (reference sequence). This CDR3 spans 13 amino acids. The ends were cut back, 0 bases at V and 7 bases at J, with 11 bases in the middle. CDR3 amino acids: CASSLARVGEQYF. CDR3 nucleotide sequence: TGTGCCAGCAGCTTGGCCAGGGTGGGGGAGCAGTACTTC.

V is TRBV23-1 and J is TRBJ2-5, with D perhaps TRBD2 (5 bases). TRBV23-1 is an ORF; its function is uncertain. The CDR3 covers 16 residues. V lost 2 bases and J lost 2, with 15 bases in between. CDR3 protein: CASSQKVGKRQETQYF. The CDR3 DNA follows: TGCGCCAGCAGTCAAAAGGTCGGGAAGAGACAAGAGACCCAGTACTTC.